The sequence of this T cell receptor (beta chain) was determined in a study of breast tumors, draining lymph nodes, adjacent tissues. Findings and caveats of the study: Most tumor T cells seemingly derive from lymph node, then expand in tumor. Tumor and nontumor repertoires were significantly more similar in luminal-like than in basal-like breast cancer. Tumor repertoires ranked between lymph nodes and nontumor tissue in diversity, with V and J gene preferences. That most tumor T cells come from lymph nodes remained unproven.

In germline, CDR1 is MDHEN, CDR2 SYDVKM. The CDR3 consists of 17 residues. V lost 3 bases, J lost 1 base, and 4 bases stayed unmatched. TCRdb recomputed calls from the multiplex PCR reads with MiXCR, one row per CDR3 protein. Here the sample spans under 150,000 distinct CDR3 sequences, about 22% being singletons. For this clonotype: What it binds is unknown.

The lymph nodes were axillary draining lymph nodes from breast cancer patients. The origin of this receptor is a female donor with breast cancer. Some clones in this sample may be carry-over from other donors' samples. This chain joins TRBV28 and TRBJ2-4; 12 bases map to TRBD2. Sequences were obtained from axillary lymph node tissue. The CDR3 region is CASSLLGTSGAKNIQYF. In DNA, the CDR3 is TGTGCCAGCAGTTTGCTCGGGACTAGCGGGGCCAAAAACATTCAGTACTTC. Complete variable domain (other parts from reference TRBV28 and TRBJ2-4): DVKVTQSSRYLVKRTGEKVFLECVQDMDHENMFWYRQDPGLGLRLIYFSYDVKMKEKGDIPEGYSVSREKKERFSLILESASTNQTSMYLCASSLLGTSGAKNIQYFGAGTRLSVL.